A selection of T cell receptor beta chains follows, all from one sample in a study of blood T cell repertoires in COVID-19. Clones were sequenced by immunoSEQ multiplex PCR, and TCRdb holds only the in-frame ones, with some missing. The sample contains roughly 300,000 clones, roughly 80% of which appear only once. The sequenced sample consisted of peripheral blood. The receptors derive from a woman between 45 and 60 years old who had recovered from COVID-19. Each CDR3 is given without its conserved first and last residue. A clone size is listed for some rows: how often the clone was seen (once, few, many), or a class if it is expanded.

v_call: TRBV2
clone_size: .
cdr3_length: 12
j_call: TRBJ1-5
cdr3_aa: ASSESGPNQPQH

v_call: TRBV7-6
clone_size: .
cdr3_length: 12
j_call: TRBJ2-5
cdr3_aa: ASTPLYRERTQY

v_call: TRBV28
clone_size: .
cdr3_length: 13
j_call: TRBJ1-2
cdr3_aa: ASSLERATNYGYT

v_call: TRBV24-1
clone_size: .
cdr3_length: 13
j_call: TRBJ2-1
cdr3_aa: ATSEPDRAYNEQF

v_call: TRBV7-2
clone_size: .
cdr3_length: 13
j_call: TRBJ2-7
cdr3_aa: ASSQRTGVSHEQY

v_call: TRBV6-6
clone_size: .
cdr3_length: 11
j_call: TRBJ2-7
cdr3_aa: ASSIDRDYEQY

v_call: TRBV9
clone_size: .
cdr3_length: 14
j_call: TRBJ2-5
cdr3_aa: ASSPGTSAPEGTQY

v_call: TRBV29-1
clone_size: .
cdr3_length: 11
j_call: TRBJ2-1
cdr3_aa: SALSGVAGEQF

v_call: TRBV6-2/TRBV6-3
clone_size: .
cdr3_length: 15
j_call: TRBJ2-3
cdr3_aa: ASSTRTRDYYSDTQY

v_call: TRBV7-6
clone_size: .
cdr3_length: 13
j_call: TRBJ2-2
cdr3_aa: ASSPGTANTGELF

v_call: TRBV4-3
clone_size: .
cdr3_length: 13
j_call: TRBJ2-1
cdr3_aa: ASSQDRTSYNEQF

v_call: TRBV7-2
clone_size: .
cdr3_length: 13
j_call: TRBJ2-5
cdr3_aa: ASSLARGKQETQY

v_call: TRBV10-3
clone_size: .
cdr3_length: 12
j_call: TRBJ2-7
cdr3_aa: AISESGSSYEQY

v_call: TRBV7-3
clone_size: .
cdr3_length: 13
j_call: TRBJ2-2
cdr3_aa: ASSPTRGSTGELF

v_call: TRBV21-1
clone_size: once
cdr3_length: 14
j_call: TRBJ1-2
cdr3_aa: ASSRKTLEGRDGYT

v_call: TRBV4-2
clone_size: .
cdr3_length: 14
j_call: TRBJ2-7
cdr3_aa: ASSQDLSGRQYEQY

v_call: TRBV7-2
clone_size: .
cdr3_length: 17
j_call: TRBJ2-3
cdr3_aa: ASSLVFRLAGGRTDTQY

v_call: TRBV30
clone_size: once
cdr3_length: 14
j_call: TRBJ2-7
cdr3_aa: AWSLSSRDRPYEQY

v_call: TRBV4-1
clone_size: few
cdr3_length: 14
j_call: TRBJ2-7
cdr3_aa: ASSPRRVAASYEQY

v_call: TRBV28
clone_size: once
cdr3_length: 14
j_call: TRBJ1-1
cdr3_aa: ASSRYREGGPTEAF

v_call: TRBV28
clone_size: .
cdr3_length: 10
j_call: TRBJ2-1
cdr3_aa: ASSLSYNEQF

v_call: TRBV7-3
clone_size: .
cdr3_length: 15
j_call: TRBJ2-1
cdr3_aa: ASSPHSGVGGLNEQF

v_call: TRBV5-8
clone_size: .
cdr3_length: 12
j_call: TRBJ1-6
cdr3_aa: ASSLAGSYSPLH

v_call: TRBV19
clone_size: .
cdr3_length: 16
j_call: TRBJ2-1
cdr3_aa: ASSIRSTSVSSYNEQF

v_call: TRBV3-1/TRBV3-2
clone_size: .
cdr3_length: 10
j_call: TRBJ2-5
cdr3_aa: ASSQSRGTQY

v_call: TRBV28
clone_size: .
cdr3_length: 12
j_call: TRBJ1-4
cdr3_aa: ASSGSTGDEKLF

v_call: TRBV19
clone_size: .
cdr3_length: 16
j_call: TRBJ2-2
cdr3_aa: ASSRLTRLAENTGELF

v_call: TRBV27
clone_size: .
cdr3_length: 15
j_call: TRBJ2-3
cdr3_aa: ASSFGLAGANTDTQY

v_call: TRBV7-6
clone_size: .
cdr3_length: 13
j_call: TRBJ1-3
cdr3_aa: ASSLQGGSGNTIY

v_call: TRBV4-2
clone_size: .
cdr3_length: 16
j_call: TRBJ2-2
cdr3_aa: ASSQDHRTSAFSGELF

v_call: TRBV28
clone_size: once
cdr3_length: 11
j_call: TRBJ2-7
cdr3_aa: ASSLWDRGEQY

v_call: TRBV7-2
clone_size: .
cdr3_length: 12
j_call: TRBJ2-1
cdr3_aa: ASSLYGIHNEQF

v_call: TRBV28
clone_size: once
cdr3_length: 12
j_call: TRBJ1-4
cdr3_aa: ASSDDGLNEKLF

v_call: TRBV4-1
clone_size: once
cdr3_length: 14
j_call: TRBJ2-7
cdr3_aa: ASSQGDTSLYYEQY

v_call: TRBV7-9
clone_size: .
cdr3_length: 15
j_call: TRBJ2-3
cdr3_aa: ASSPSGGAPSTDTQY

v_call: TRBV27
clone_size: .
cdr3_length: 16
j_call: TRBJ1-6
cdr3_aa: ASSSSTGTSSYNSPLH

v_call: TRBV7-2
clone_size: .
cdr3_length: 11
j_call: TRBJ1-3
cdr3_aa: ASSLGEGNTIY

v_call: TRBV28
clone_size: .
cdr3_length: 11
j_call: TRBJ1-1
cdr3_aa: ASTVGQPTEAF

v_call: TRBV4-3
clone_size: .
cdr3_length: 12
j_call: TRBJ2-7
cdr3_aa: ASSRWTGLYEQY

v_call: TRBV7-9
clone_size: .
cdr3_length: 13
j_call: TRBJ2-7
cdr3_aa: ASSLTGGLPYEQY

v_call: TRBV7-9
clone_size: .
cdr3_length: 15
j_call: TRBJ1-4
cdr3_aa: ASSSPGQSTLNEKLF

v_call: TRBV7-2
clone_size: .
cdr3_length: 12
j_call: TRBJ1-3
cdr3_aa: ASSLAPGGNTIY

v_call: TRBV4-3
clone_size: few
cdr3_length: 13
j_call: TRBJ2-3
cdr3_aa: ASSQLAGEGDTQY

v_call: TRBV19
clone_size: .
cdr3_length: 12
j_call: TRBJ2-6
cdr3_aa: ASSPDSGANVLT

v_call: TRBV5-4
clone_size: .
cdr3_length: 13
j_call: TRBJ2-5
cdr3_aa: ASSARQGAVETQY

v_call: TRBV28
clone_size: .
cdr3_length: 13
j_call: TRBJ1-2
cdr3_aa: ASGEWGLMVNGYT

v_call: TRBV6-1
clone_size: .
cdr3_length: 13
j_call: TRBJ1-5
cdr3_aa: ASSEMGQGVQPQH

v_call: TRBV6-5
clone_size: once
cdr3_length: 13
j_call: TRBJ1-1
cdr3_aa: ASSSSGGPSGVAF